The T cell receptor beta chain described here comes from a study of regulatory T cells in long-lasting Graves disease. V lost 0 bases to trimming and J lost 0 bases, with 10 bases between them. The CDR3 loop spans 16 amino acids. Per germline, CDR1 SGHNT and CDR2 YYREEE (reference sequence). This clonotype has at least ten counts. The antigen is unknown. For TCR beta, libraries came from iRepertoire HTBI primers and Arm-PCR of CDR3 regions. Using its own MiXCR run on the multiplex PCR reads, TCRdb lists one record per CDR3 protein. The sample shows under 300,000 distinct CDR3 sequences, around 20% of them seen only once. Whole-study findings and limits: Gene preferences differed: TRBV28, TRBJ1-2, TRBJ2-5 in persistent cases. Possibly, accuracy suffered from the small sample size. Those with persistent disease had in common more public clonotypes (2,741) than new patients (about 970).

Regarding time point: newly diagnosed GD, antithyroid drugs for less than 3 months. Isolated PBMC RNA provided the starting material for the TCR library. The chain couples TRBV5-4 to TRBJ2-4, with D unclear. The specimen was peripheral blood mononuclear cells (PBMCs), collected at new diagnosis, from a patient treated with antithyroid drugs. The receptor was isolated from a female donor with Graves disease. The CDR3 loop is CASSLDVALAKNIQYF. CDR3 DNA sequence: TGTGCCAGCAGCTTGGACGTAGCCCTAGCCAAAAACATTCAGTACTTC.